These T cell receptor beta chains were read from a single sample in a study of blood T cell repertoires in COVID-19. The data were produced by immunoSEQ multiplex PCR, yet TCRdb's version contains in-frame clones alone and is incomplete. In the table there are 75,000 or so clones, 87% of which are singletons. The material sequenced was peripheral blood. These receptors were obtained from a woman older than 75 with active or convalescent COVID-19. The CDR3 runs from the conserved cysteine through the conserved F or W. The D gene is left open where the match is weak.

CDR3 protein,V gene,D gene
CASSFTSAGEKLFF,TRBV5-6,NA
CASSPRGGGDNSPLHF,TRBV3-1/TRBV3-2,NA
CASSLLERKLFF,TRBV3-1/TRBV3-2,NA
CASSLAAGTEAFF,TRBV7-6,NA
CASSSRGANSPLHF,TRBV27,NA
CASNQGGTGELFF,TRBV11-1,NA
CASSRDRGQGYTF,TRBV7-8,TRBD1
CASSQDLDTQYF,TRBV3-1/TRBV3-2,NA
CASSWLAGVTGELFF,TRBV11-2,TRBD2
CASSLMRTNSPLHF,TRBV7-2,NA
CASSQAQGAIRYGYTF,TRBV4-1,TRBD1
CASSLGVAGPSYEQYF,TRBV7-2,NA
CSARDRGQFF,TRBV20-1,NA